The 22 T cell receptor beta chains given below trace back to one sample, sequenced in a study of radiotherapy plus CTLA-4 blockade in lung cancer. Assay used: immunoSEQ multiplex PCR; TCRdb lists only in-frame clones, some missing. The sample consists of 80,000 or so clones, about 79% of them appearing once. Sequenced material: peripheral blood, taken from a patient treated with radiotherapy plus ipilimumab. The receptors were sampled from a human donor with non-small cell lung cancer who had a partial response to radiotherapy plus ipilimumab. Some clones in this sample may be carry-over from other donors' samples.

This clone was observed a handful of times. CDR3 in amino acids: CASSSGRGDNEQFF. CDR3 sequence (DNA): TGTGCCAGCAGCTCCGGGAGGGGGGACAATGAGCAGTTCTTC. J is TRBJ2-1 and V is TRBV7-2; TRBD2 agrees at 8 bases. V trimming: 4 bases; J trimming: 5 bases; junction bases outside the gene matches: 4. The CDR3 loop spans 14 amino acids. Germline CDR1 and CDR2: SGHTA and FQGNSA.

The V gene is TRBV30, the J gene TRBJ1-1; D ambiguous. Germline values: CDR1 GTSNPN, CDR2 SVGIG (reference sequence). The CDR3 is 15 amino acids. The V and J ends lost 1 base and 1 base respectively, with 13 bases between them. The DNA of the CDR3 is TGTGCCTGGAGTGAGGTTAAAGGAGGGAACACTGAAGCTTTCTTT. It codes for CAWSEVKGGNTEAFF.

V gene TRBV14 combines with J gene TRBJ2-5; TRBD2 matches 8 bases. CDR1 SGHDN and CDR2 FVKESK come from the germline V gene. V trimming: 4 bases; J trimming: 5 bases; junction bases outside the gene matches: 6. This CDR3 is built from 14 residues. The CDR3 DNA follows: TGTGCCAGCAGCCCCGGGACTAGTAGGGAGACCCAGTACTTC. Its translation is CASSPGTSRETQYF.

This chain connects TRBV5-1 to TRBJ2-6, with D unresolved. CDR3 length equals 15 residues. Germline CDR1 reads SGHRS; CDR2 reads YFSETQ. V was trimmed by 0 bases and J by 0 bases, leaving 4 bases between them. The CDR3 nucleotides are TGCGCCAGCAGCTTGGCGGGCTCTGGGGCCAACGTCCTGACTTTC. It encodes CASSLAGSGANVLTF.

This chain connects TRBV4-1 to TRBJ2-5; 7 nucleotides align to TRBD1. The V gene's germline CDR1 is MGHRA and CDR2 YSYEKL. CDR3 size: 15 residues. Unmatched junction bases numbered 3, after V lost 2 bases and J lost 0 bases. CDR3 amino acids: CASSQTDRNQETQYF. Written as DNA, the CDR3 is TGCGCCAGCAGCCAAACGGACAGGAACCAAGAGACCCAGTACTTC.

Remarks on this clone: One junction end disagrees with the germline gene, perhaps due to a read error. This chain links TRBV5-5 with TRBJ2-3, with 13 bases that match TRBD2. Germline loops: CDR1 SGHKS, CDR2 YYEKEE (reference sequence). The CDR3 extends over 16 amino acids. The chain's CDR3 is CASTLGLAGSTDTQYF. The CDR3 DNA follows: TGTGCCAGCACCTTGGGACTAGCGGGGAGCACGGATACGCAGTATTTT.

This chain joins TRBV9 and TRBJ2-3; D remains ambiguous. Trimming shortened V by 0 bases and J by 4 bases, and 9 bases separated the two germline ends. This CDR3 region has 14 residues. CDR1 is SGDLS and CDR2 is YYNGEE in the germline V gene. The CDR3 DNA is TGTGCCAGCAGCGTAGGCCCAAGCGCAGATACGCAGTATTTT. It translates to CASSVGPSADTQYF.

The CDR3 bases are TGTGCCAGCAGCCCGCAGACAGGGTTTAGCACTGAAGCTTTCTTT. This translates into CASSPQTGFSTEAFF. The rearrangement uses TRBV11-2 and TRBJ1-1; 7 bases line up with TRBD1. This CDR3 comprises 15 residues. Trimming removed 5 bases from V and 4 bases from J; junction bases left unmatched: 10. The V gene's germline CDR1 is SGHAT and CDR2 FQNNGV.

The CDR3 protein is CASRGTWANTGELFF. The CDR3 bases are TGTGCCAGCAGGGGGACATGGGCGAACACCGGGGAGCTGTTTTTT. V and J are TRBV6-1 and TRBJ2-2, with D possibly being TRBD1 (6 bases). The V gene lost 6 bases and the J gene lost 0 bases, with 11 bases spanning the gap. There are 15 residues in the CDR3. Germline CDR1 reads MNHNS; CDR2 reads SASEGT.

The rearrangement links TRBV27 to TRBJ1-1; D uncertain. V was shortened by 6 bases and J by 1 base, with 24 bases between the two germline ends. The germline gives CDR1 MNHEY, CDR2 SMNVEV (reference sequence). The CDR3 has 18 residues. CDR3 protein: CASSNLIPRDVRNTEAFF. In nucleotides, the CDR3 is TGTGCCAGCAGCAACCTGATTCCGAGGGATGTGCGGAACACTGAAGCTTTCTTT.

The chain joins TRBV5-1 to TRBJ2-3; the D gene is possibly TRBD2 (5 bases). CDR1 SGHRS and CDR2 YFSETQ come from the germline V gene. V lost 6 bases, J lost 0 bases, and 11 bases lay in between. The CDR3 loop spans 14 amino acids. The CDR3 spells CASKESGSTDTQYF. For the CDR3, the DNA is TGCGCCAGCAAGGAGAGCGGTAGCACAGATACGCAGTATTTT.

The gene calls are TRBV9 and TRBJ2-7; 11 bases align to TRBD2. V shed 3 bases, J shed 7 bases, and the junction held 12 bases outside the gene matches. In germline, CDR1 is SGDLS, CDR2 YYNGEE. The CDR3 is 16 residues long. The CDR3 coding sequence is TGTGCCAGCAGCGCCCGTGGTAGCGGGGGGGTAAGTGAGCAGTACTTC. Amino acid sequence: CASSARGSGGVSEQYF. The full variable domain, its missing parts supplied by reference TRBV9 and TRBJ2-7, is DSGVTQTPKHLITATGQRVTLRCSPRSGDLSVYWYQQSLDQGLQFLIQYYNGEERAKGNILERFSAQQFPDLHSELNLSSLELGDSALYFCASSARGSGGVSEQYFGPGTRLTVT.

The V gene is TRBV11-2, the J gene TRBJ1-6, with 10 bases lining up with TRBD1. CDR1 SGHAT and CDR2 FQNNGV come from the germline V gene. CDR3 length: 15 residues. The junction had 4 bases not matched to a gene; V was cut back by 4 bases and J by 7 bases. The CDR3 region is CASSSRQGANSPLHF. DNA for the CDR3: TGTGCCAGCAGCTCACGACAGGGGGCGAATTCACCCCTCCACTTT.

V is TRBV5-3 and J is TRBJ2-3; 9 nucleotides agree with TRBD2. TRBV5-3 is flagged as an ORF with uncertain function. The V segment lost 7 bases and the J segment 4 bases; nucleotides outside the gene matches: 16. The length of the CDR3 is 17 residues. Written as DNA, the CDR3 is TGTGCCAGACCCTTCCTGCTAGCGGGGTTCTGCTCAGATACGCAGTATTTT. This translates into CARPFLLAGFCSDTQYF.

This chain uses TRBV7-9 with TRBJ2-1; 10 bases map to TRBD2. Germline V CDR1 and CDR2: SEHNR, FQNEAQ (reference sequence). V shed 8 bases, J shed 0 bases, and the junction held 13 bases outside the gene matches. The CDR3 covers 18 residues. In nucleotides, the CDR3 is TGTGCCAGCGCAAGCGGGGGGGCTCGGCGAGTCTCCTACAATGAGCAGTTCTTC. Translation gives CASASGGARRVSYNEQFF.

This chain's CDR3 is CASSASGGQNTGELFF. In DNA form, the CDR3 reads TGTGCCAGCAGCGCCTCCGGGGGGCAAAACACCGGGGAGCTGTTTTTT. The V gene is TRBV9, the J gene TRBJ2-2, with D possibly being TRBD2 (7 bases). The CDR3 is made up of 16 amino acids. Per the germline V gene, CDR1 is SGDLS and CDR2 is YYNGEE. V lost 3 bases and J 2 bases, leaving 14 bases between the germline ends. The full variable domain, completed using reference TRBV9 and TRBJ2-2, is DSGVTQTPKHLITATGQRVTLRCSPRSGDLSVYWYQQSLDQGLQFLIQYYNGEERAKGNILERFSAQQFPDLHSELNLSSLELGDSALYFCASSASGGQNTGELFFGEGSRLTVL.

The chain combines TRBV15 with TRBJ2-7, with TRBD2 as a possible D gene (6 bases). The CDR3 has 15 amino acids. Germline lookup yields CDR1 LNHNV and CDR2 YYDKDF (reference sequence). The V end was cut by 1 base, the J end by 0 bases, with 10 bases between. This CDR3 reads CATSRGRGISYEQYF. CDR3 coding DNA: TGTGCCACCAGCAGAGGGAGGGGAATCTCCTACGAGCAGTACTTC.

V and J are TRBV7-3 and TRBJ2-5; 9 nucleotides match TRBD2. The CDR3 contains 15 residues. V gave up 3 bases and J gave up 4 bases; unmatched junction bases: 6. Per the germline V gene, CDR1 is SGHTA and CDR2 is FQGTGA. The CDR3 sequence is CASSLFGGRGETQYF. The DNA for the CDR3 is TGTGCCAGCAGCTTGTTCGGCGGGAGGGGAGAGACCCAGTACTTC.

V gene TRBV18 combines with J gene TRBJ2-5; 8 bases align to TRBD1. CDR1 and CDR2 (germline): KGHSH, LQKENI. The J segment lost 4 bases and the V segment lost 5 bases, leaving 3 bases of the junction unmatched. CDR3 size: 13 residues. The CDR3 region has the DNA TGTGCCAGCTCATCTCAGGGGGCAGAGACCCAGTACTTC. It translates to CASSSQGAETQYF.

The J gene is TRBJ2-3, the V gene TRBV9, with a possible D match to TRBD2 (5 bases). CDR1 and CDR2 from the germline V gene are SGDLS and YYNGEE. Trimming stripped 2 bases from V and 0 bases from J, with 10 bases between. The CDR3 sequence is 15 residues long. The DNA of the CDR3 is TGTGCCAGCAGCGTTCTAAGCGGCAGCACAGATACGCAGTATTTT. The encoded protein is CASSVLSGSTDTQYF.

The chain employs TRBV7-6 and TRBJ2-2, with TRBD1 matching over 8 bases. The CDR3 extends over 16 amino acids. With 2 bases clipped from V and 5 bases from J, the junction kept 7 bases outside the gene matches. Germline V gene lookup returns CDR1 SGHVS and CDR2 FNYEAQ. As DNA, the CDR3 is TGTGCCAGCAGCTTATTCGCTCAGGGGGCTACCGGGGAGCTGTTTTTT. Protein product: CASSLFAQGATGELFF.

This clone occurred a few times. The V gene is TRBV5-1, the J gene TRBJ1-2; weak D call: TRBD1 (5 bases). The CDR3 totals 13 residues. V gave up 1 base and J gave up 2 bases, with 6 bases separating them. Per the germline V gene, CDR1 is SGHRS and CDR2 is YFSETQ. DNA for the CDR3: TGCGCCAGCAGCTTGCGGGGGAACTATGGCTACACCTTC. Its translation: CASSLRGNYGYTF.